These T cell receptor beta chains were read from a single sample in a study of blood T cell repertoires in COVID-19. TCRdb's copy holds only in-frame clones and misses some; the assay was immunoSEQ multiplex PCR. The sample lists under 350,000 clones, about 90% occurring once. Material: PBMCs or T cells enriched from blood (not recorded which). These receptors were taken from an older woman who had recovered from COVID-19. CDR3s include the opening cysteine and the closing phenylalanine or tryptophan. The D gene is left open where the match is weak. Rows may omit the clone size; those that give it use once, few, many or a size class.

clone_size	d_call	j_call	cdr3_length	v_call	cdr3_aa	cdr3_nt
.	.	TRBJ2-5	13	TRBV7-2	CASSSYLQETQYF	TGTGCCAGCAGCTCCTACCTCCAAGAGACCCAGTACTTC
.	TRBD1	TRBJ1-1	13	TRBV11-3	CASSLVRTGRAFF	TGTGCCAGCAGCTTAGTACGGACAGGGAGAGCTTTCTTT
.	TRBD1	TRBJ1-3	16	TRBV7-8	CASSIRDRVSGNTIYF	TGTGCCAGCAGCATCCGGGACAGGGTCTCTGGAAACACCATATATTTT
.	TRBD1	TRBJ2-1	15	TRBV28	CASSLSGGLGNEQFF	TGTGCCAGCAGTTTATCAGGGGGTCTAGGCAATGAGCAGTTCTTC
.	TRBD2	TRBJ2-3	16	TRBV20-1	CSASEVAGAPADTQYF	TGCAGTGCTAGTGAGGTAGCGGGGGCCCCAGCAGATACGCAGTATTTT
.	TRBD1	TRBJ1-1	14	TRBV5-1	CASSEGTGSTEAFF	TGCGCCAGCAGCGAGGGGACAGGGAGCACTGAAGCTTTCTTT
.	TRBD1	TRBJ1-2	15	TRBV6-5	CASSIGQGYGYGYTF	TGTGCCAGCAGTATTGGACAGGGCTATGGCTATGGCTACACCTTC
.	TRBD1	TRBJ1-1	14	TRBV2	CASSEARGTGMAFF	TGTGCCAGCAGTGAAGCGCGGGGGACAGGGATGGCTTTCTTT
.	.	TRBJ2-7	17	TRBV7-8	CASSLDMAAGFSYEQYF	TGTGCCAGCAGCTTAGATATGGCAGCGGGCTTCTCCTACGAGCAGTACTTC
.	TRBD1	TRBJ2-7	11	TRBV12-5	CASGNTGERYF	TGTGCTAGTGGCAACACAGGGGAGAGATACTTC
.	TRBD2	TRBJ2-2	16	TRBV7-9	CASSFAGLAGSGELFF	TGTGCCAGCAGCTTTGCGGGACTAGCGGGCTCCGGGGAGCTGTTTTTT
.	.	TRBJ1-5	15	TRBV3-1/TRBV3-2	CASSQSGRSNQPQHF	TGTGCCAGCAGCCAATCTGGGAGGTCAAATCAGCCCCAGCATTTT
.	.	TRBJ1-4	12	TRBV27	CASSPPSEKLFF	TGTGCCAGCAGTCCCCCTAGTGAAAAACTGTTTTTT
.	TRBD1	TRBJ2-2	17	TRBV24-1	CATSDLRGTGLTGELFF	TGTGCCACCAGTGATTTGCGGGGGACAGGGTTGACCGGGGAGCTGTTTTTT
.	TRBD1	TRBJ2-6	18	TRBV5-1	CASSLALGQGAGANVLTF	TGCGCCAGCAGCTTGGCCTTGGGACAGGGGGCTGGGGCCAACGTCCTGACTTTC
.	TRBD1	TRBJ2-7	14	TRBV10-3	CANREDRGSHEQYF	TGTGCCAACCGGGAGGACAGGGGTTCACACGAGCAGTACTTC
.	.	TRBJ1-1	16	TRBV5-6	CASTTAPRPDGAEAFF	TGTGCCAGCACCACTGCCCCCCGCCCCGACGGGGCTGAAGCTTTCTTT
.	.	TRBJ2-7	15	TRBV6-5	CASSYSSAFSYEQYF	TGTGCCAGCAGTTACTCGAGTGCCTTCTCCTACGAGCAGTACTTC
.	.	TRBJ2-1	12	TRBV5-4	CASSLIANEQFF	TGTGCCAGCAGCTTGATAGCCAATGAGCAGTTCTTC
.	TRBD2	TRBJ2-1	16	TRBV13	CASSLPSSGAYNEQFF	TGTGCCAGCAGCCTCCCCTCTAGCGGGGCCTACAATGAGCAGTTCTTC
once	.	TRBJ1-1	13	TRBV30	CAWSEQLNTEAFF	TGTGCCTGGAGTGAACAGCTGAACACTGAAGCTTTCTTT
.	TRBD2	TRBJ2-1	18	TRBV5-1	CASSLVPTSGGVYNEQFF	TGCGCCAGCAGCTTGGTTCCAACTAGCGGGGGGGTATACAATGAGCAGTTCTTC
.	TRBD2	TRBJ2-5	17	TRBV28	CASSATLAGGPRETQYF	TGTGCCAGCAGTGCTACTTTAGCGGGGGGGCCAAGAGAGACCCAGTACTTC
.	.	TRBJ1-2	13	TRBV7-8	CASSLAPNYGYTF	TGTGCCAGCAGCTTAGCCCCAAACTATGGCTACACCTTC
.	TRBD1	TRBJ2-5	14	TRBV30	CAWHTTGQQETQYF	TGTGCCTGGCATACGACGGGACAGCAAGAGACCCAGTACTTC
.	.	TRBJ2-3	14	TRBV19	CASRWDTNTDTQYF	TGTGCCAGTAGGTGGGACACTAACACAGATACGCAGTATTTT
once	TRBD1	TRBJ1-3	19	TRBV4-1	CASGLGPGQTLLSGNTIYF	TGCGCCAGCGGGCTGGGGCCGGGACAGACCTTACTCTCTGGAAACACCATATATTTT
.	TRBD1	TRBJ2-7	15	TRBV18	CASTPYGTGSYEQYF	TGTGCCAGCACACCTTACGGGACAGGGTCCTACGAGCAGTACTTC
.	TRBD2	TRBJ2-3	18	TRBV4-2	CASSQGHLAGGHTDTQYF	TGTGCCAGCAGCCAGGGCCACCTAGCGGGGGGGCACACAGATACGCAGTATTTT
.	TRBD2	TRBJ2-3	15	TRBV28	CASSLSSLAGDTQYF	TGTGCCAGCAGTTTATCCTCGCTAGCGGGAGATACGCAGTATTTT
once	.	TRBJ1-1	11	TRBV5-8	CASSPSGSAFF	TGTGCCAGCAGCCCGTCGGGGAGTGCTTTCTTT
.	.	TRBJ1-1	15	TRBV10-1	CASSHGSVGLTEAFF	TGCGCCAGCAGCCATGGGTCCGTAGGACTCACTGAAGCTTTCTTT
.	.	TRBJ1-4	14	TRBV4-1	CASSQGQTNEKLFF	TGCGCCAGCAGCCAAGGGCAGACTAATGAAAAACTGTTTTTT
.	TRBD1	TRBJ1-2	14	TRBV18	CASSPGTEVYGYTF	TGTGCCAGCTCACCGGGGACAGAAGTCTATGGCTACACCTTC
.	TRBD2	TRBJ2-5	15	TRBV5-1	CASSTRTSGQETQYF	TGCGCCAGCAGCACCAGGACTAGCGGACAAGAGACCCAGTACTTC
.	.	TRBJ1-2	16	TRBV11-1	CASSLAGAGAGYGYTF	TGTGCCAGCAGCTTAGCTGGGGCAGGGGCCGGCTATGGCTACACCTTC
.	.	TRBJ1-1	14	TRBV7-9	CASSSGLLNTEAFF	TGTGCCAGCAGTTCCGGACTTTTGAACACTGAAGCTTTCTTT
.	TRBD2	TRBJ2-1	15	TRBV11-2	CASSKVSGGLNEQFF	TGTGCCAGCAGCAAAGTCAGCGGGGGGCTTAATGAGCAGTTCTTC
.	.	TRBJ2-5	13	TRBV28	CASSLTEQETQYF	TGTGCCAGCAGTTTAACAGAACAAGAGACCCAGTACTTC
.	.	TRBJ1-4	15	TRBV18	CASSTAPGWDEKLFF	TGTGCCAGCTCCACAGCGCCAGGGTGGGATGAAAAACTGTTTTTT
.	TRBD1	TRBJ1-2	16	TRBV9	CASSAQTSGTGVGYTF	TGTGCCAGCAGCGCACAAACCTCCGGGACAGGGGTCGGCTACACCTTC
.	TRBD1	TRBJ2-2	15	TRBV19	CASSSRQGGTGELFF	TGTGCCAGTAGTAGCCGACAGGGCGGCACCGGGGAGCTGTTTTTT
.	.	TRBJ1-1	14	TRBV7-9	CASSHVDMNTEAFF	TGTGCCAGCAGCCACGTCGACATGAACACTGAAGCTTTCTTT
.	TRBD1	TRBJ1-5	15	TRBV7-9	CASSRYPGGGQPQHF	TGTGCCAGCAGCAGGTATCCAGGGGGCGGTCAGCCCCAGCATTTT
.	.	TRBJ1-1	13	TRBV11-3	CASSSYIQGEAFF	TGTGCCAGCAGCTCATACATCCAGGGTGAAGCTTTCTTT
.	.	TRBJ1-3	14	TRBV10-1	CAGSDTDSGNTIYF	TGCGCCGGCAGTGACACAGACTCTGGAAACACCATATATTTT
.	.	TRBJ2-1	14	TRBV5-1	CASYRDNPSNEQFF	TGCGCCAGCTACCGGGACAACCCGTCGAATGAGCAGTTCTTC
.	.	TRBJ2-3	16	TRBV25-1	CASSGPPRRFLDTQYF	TGTGCCAGCAGTGGGCCCCCCCGCCGCTTTCTAGATACGCAGTATTTT
.	.	TRBJ2-7	13	TRBV6-5	CASANSSPYEQYF	TGTGCCAGCGCTAACTCTTCGCCCTACGAGCAGTACTTC
.	TRBD1	TRBJ2-4	16	TRBV27	CASSPGGQLAKNIQYF	TGTGCCAGCAGTCCAGGGGGACAGCTAGCCAAAAACATTCAGTACTTC
once	TRBD1	TRBJ1-2	14	TRBV5-1	CASSLAQGALGYTF	TGCGCCAGCAGCTTAGCGCAGGGGGCTTTAGGCTACACCTTC